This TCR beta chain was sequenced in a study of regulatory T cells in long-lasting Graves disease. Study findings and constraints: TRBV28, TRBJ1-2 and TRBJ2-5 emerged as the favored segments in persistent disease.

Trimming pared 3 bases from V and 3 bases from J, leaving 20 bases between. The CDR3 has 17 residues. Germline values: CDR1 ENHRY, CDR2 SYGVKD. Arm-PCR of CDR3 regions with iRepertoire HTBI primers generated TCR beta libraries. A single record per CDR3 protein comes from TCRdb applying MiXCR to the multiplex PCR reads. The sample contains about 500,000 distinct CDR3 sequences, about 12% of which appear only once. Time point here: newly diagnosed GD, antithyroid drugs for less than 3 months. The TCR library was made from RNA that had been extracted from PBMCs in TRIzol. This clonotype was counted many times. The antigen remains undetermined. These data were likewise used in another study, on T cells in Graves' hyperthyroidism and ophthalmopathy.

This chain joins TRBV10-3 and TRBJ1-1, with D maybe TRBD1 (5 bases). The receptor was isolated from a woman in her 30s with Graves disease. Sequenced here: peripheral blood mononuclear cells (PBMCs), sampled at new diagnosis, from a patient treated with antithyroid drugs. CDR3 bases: TGTGCCATCAGTGAATCCTCGGGGACCCGGAGGGACACTGAAGCTTTCTTT. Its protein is CAISESSGTRRDTEAFF.